This T cell receptor beta chain originates from a study of cytomegalovirus exposure and HLA in healthy donors (dated by TCRdb to 2017 to 2019). A note on the overall study: An earlier analysis of some 600 of the donors reported about 300 Gb of sequence data and about 120 million unique TCR beta sequences obtained from about 180 million T cells. Four to six DR-DQ haplotypes were handled as single units for association and clustering, since linkage in the cohort was strong. Rather than using new phenotypic data, the later analysis identified candidate immune exposures from TCR beta sequences and from how often those sequences occurred across donors. A later analysis re-examined previously published TCR beta repertoires from 500 to 700 donors and added high-resolution HLA genotyping to investigate patterns of TCR occurrence. Among around 400 genotyped donors of the cohort, an average of about 240,000 unique TCR beta nucleotide sequences were sequenced per donor, roughly 18% of them non-productive. The study aimed to test whether signatures of past pathogen exposure could be identified by cataloging public T cell receptors. Typing coverage differed by locus: A, B, C, DRB1 and DQB1 were typed in about 620-640 donors, DQA1 in roughly 500, DPA1 in around 610, and DPB1 in 400 to 480. A separate validation cohort of about 110 different subjects was used in addition to the roughly 620-subject first cohort. Among the roughly 400 genotyped donors, around 81% belonged to the genetic ancestry cluster associated with self-reported Caucasian donors. Donor age, sex, ethnicity and CMV serostatus were compiled alongside the repertoire data. The study profiled the T cell repertoires of about 720 subjects by immunosequencing and related them to cytomegalovirus serostatus. In a later genetic analysis, genome-wide SNP genotypes for about 55% of the roughly 670 donors were used, and that subset was treated as a discovery cohort. An early release covering roughly 580 HLA-typed donors comprised around 300 gigabases of sequencing data and 85 million to 100 million unique TCR sequences. In an earlier analysis of 587 of the donors, high-throughput TCR beta sequencing was used to judge whether each TCR beta V gene segment behaved as functional or pseudogenic. Both class I and class II loci were covered by HLA typing, at four-digit resolution. All discovery cohort repertoires had been generated on a single sequencing platform. The study combined high-throughput TCR immunosequencing, statistical association of individual TCRs with disease status, and machine learning to predict cytomegalovirus infection status.

The CDR3 covers 18 residues, taking in both the cysteine and the phenylalanine. This entry keeps only the CDR3 DNA: 54 bases, framed from base 1. V loses 5 bases, J loses 4 bases, and the germline ends lie 27 bases apart. CDR1 and CDR2 (SGHTA, FQGNSA) derive from the germline V gene. The investigation overall reported the following: A group of highly shared sequence variants was considered likely to be a technical artifact of the sequencing pipeline. Assigning TCR associations to individual alleles was difficult when HLA alleles, especially DR and DQ, strongly co-occurred. A few of the identified cytomegalovirus-associated TCR beta chains were confirmed in vitro to be specific for cytomegalovirus antigens. In a later analysis, TCR association rates were found to vary across HLA loci, with the most associated TCRs seen for DRB1 alleles and the fewest for HLA-C alleles. In a later analysis, most CMV-associated TCR beta chains were found to appear HLA-restricted, with HLA associations seemingly driven largely by CMV exposure. Across donors, most TCR sequences were observed very rarely, whereas some public TCRs were present in many individuals. In an earlier analysis of 587 of the donors, most TCR beta V segments appeared in productive rearrangements about 87% or about 30% of the time, broadly matching IMGT annotations. V-gene and J-gene trimming of TCR beta chains was associated with a missense DCLRE1C variant in a later genetic analysis, and the association was replicated in an independent cohort. A later analysis associated 15,000 to 20,000 TCR beta sequences with specific HLA alleles at a false discovery rate of 0.05. The presence/absence analyses assumed that sequencing depth was roughly uniform across donors, and that assumption may not be true. A further reported finding was that TCR beta sequences accurately predicted the HLA-A and HLA-B alleles for most subjects in the first cohort. This cohort had only TCR beta chains sequenced, and the lack of alpha or paired-chain data limited which features could be detected. Because the 87-base-pair reads could not distinguish some IMGT-functional V segments, including TRBV6-2 and TRBV6-3, those segments were excluded. In both the original and validation cohorts, the classifier was reported to diagnose cytomegalovirus status with high specificity and sensitivity. Because HLA typing was unavailable for some donors at each locus, only the typed subset was used in association tests. In a later analysis, HLA-associated TCR beta chains were found to be more clonally expanded and to have lower generation probabilities than equally common non-associated chains. Because counts were too low, fewer than 20 rarely observed V segments, including chromosome 9 orphons, were excluded from the earlier analysis of around 640 of the donors. The only immune exposure information available for the cohort was CMV serostatus. Correlated functional status among segregating V segments might reflect linkage disequilibrium, but an unknown experimental factor could not be ruled out. The authors suggested that the approach could potentially be extended to other disease states and immunological phenotypes. According to a later genetic analysis, donors in an Asian-associated ancestry cluster had fewer N-insertions in productive TCRs than the approximately 700-donor mean. In the study, 150 to 200 TCR beta chains were listed as associated with cytomegalovirus. A later analysis reported that several top co-occurrence clusters appeared linked to parvovirus B19, influenza, CMV and Epstein-Barr virus.

To prepare the library, the immunoSEQ multiplex PCR assay was applied. The multiplex PCR relied on a mix of 60 forward primers for TCR Vbeta segments and 13 reverse primers for TCR Jbeta segments. Amplification of the CDR3 region of rearranged TCR beta genes was performed with a multiplex PCR assay on genomic DNA. Amplified TCR beta libraries were sequenced as 87-base-pair reads on the Illumina HiSeq System. The study's own analysis went as follows. In a later analysis, 80 million or so unique TCR beta chains were counted across the approximately 640 repertoires, and approximately 9.9 million of these chains were shared by at least two donors. Raw reads were error-corrected and collapsed into unique sequences with a nearest-neighbor algorithm that merged closely related sequences to remove PCR and sequencing errors. V, D and J gene segments were assigned by aligning CDR3 sequences to IMGT reference sequences. For a sequence to be retained, a match of at least six nucleotides was required to both a V gene segment and a J gene segment. Rearrangements were classified as productive when the CDR3 lacked stop codons and remained in frame with V and J, and all other rearrangements were classified as non-productive. Following IMGT convention, CDR3 was defined as the stretch from the second conserved V-encoded cysteine to the conserved J-encoded phenylalanine. Sequences without an unambiguous match to a single V gene segment were excluded from the earlier analysis of about 600 of the donors. An earlier analysis of approximately 590 of the donors classified V segments as functional when productive rearrangements were above 56.7% and as segregating when the standard deviation between donors was above 5%. A statistical classification framework was built for diagnosing cytomegalovirus status from the catalog of TCR beta chain sequences. V and J gene assignment, in a later analysis, came from comparing TCR nucleotide sequences with IMGT/GENE-DB human TR gene sequences. In a later analysis, CDR3 sequences and most-parsimonious VDJ recombination scenarios were assigned using the TCRdist pipeline. In a later analysis, each TCR beta chain was defined by its CDR3 amino acid sequence together with its V-gene family, and reads without a unique V-gene family were excluded. To address suspected cross-contamination and a sequencing artifact, a later analysis removed under 600 highly shared, low-generation-probability nucleotide sequences. A later analysis calculated a clonal expansion index for each public chain from normalized within-repertoire ranks of inferred template counts. A later analysis computed generation probabilities with a VDJ recombination model fitted to out-of-frame rearrangements, and checked the results against IGoR. In a later analysis, hypergeometric tests were used to score TCR-TCR, TCR-HLA and TCR-CMV co-occurrence, with a repertoire-size bias correction applied to TCR pairs. A later analysis estimated false discovery rates by permuting HLA or CMV assignments 20 times. In a later analysis, co-occurring TCRs were grouped using DBSCAN, with TCRdist sequence similarity added in when clustering inside HLA-allele-positive subsets. Repertoires with fewer than 30,000 or more than 120,000 public chains, plus five repertoires with anomalous nucleotide sharing, were excluded from co-occurrence clustering. Sourced from immuneACCESS, this table was stored by TCRdb with only in-frame sequences that have V and J called. A share of the clones is absent; for the studies checked, an unresolved V gene accounts for under half, and the remainder has no known explanation. The D gene and trimming were derived from the DNA, and the V and J assignments and clone size from that table. In this sample the table shows 170,000 or so clones, 70% to 90% of which occur a single time. The ten largest clones capture over 1.5% of the sample.

In total, approximately 690 healthy bone marrow donors made up the cohort. Cohort members were all nominally healthy when sampled, although unrecorded immune exposures were likely present. The donor was CMV seronegative and was included in the group of 352 seronegative cohort members. A peripheral blood sample was collected from each donor, and TCR beta sequencing was performed on peripheral blood mononuclear cells. The Qiagen DNeasy Blood Extraction Kit was used to extract genomic DNA from the blood cell samples. Of note for this clone: Its antigen is currently not known. Per-nucleotide qualities are absent, and no much larger clonotype sits a single base away.

This TCR was recovered from a woman between 18 and 29 years old in good health and CMV-seronegative. Recombination joined TRBV7-2 with TRBJ2-7; 6 matching bases give a weak D call of TRBD2. The sample consisted of PBMCs. The nucleotide sequence reads TGTGCCAGCAGCCCATCCGGGACGGTACCGAGAGGGACTTACGAGCAGTACTTC. The resulting protein is CASSPSGTVPRGTYEQYF. The variable domain in full, with residues beyond the CDR3 obtained from the reference TRBV7-2 and TRBJ2-7 genes, is GAGVSQSPSNKVTEKGKDVELRCDPISGHTALYWYRQSLGQGLEFLIYFQGNSAPDKSGLPSDRFSAERTGGSVSTLTIQRTQQEDSAVYLCASSPSGTVPRGTYEQYFGPGTRLTVT.